The clone carrying this T cell receptor (beta chain) has a single count. The source of the sample is a study of blood T cell repertoires in COVID-19. Study-wide context: Acute and convalescent COVID-19 specimens originated in the United States, Italy and Spain.

Authors' methods: Reference gene primer amplification yielded estimated nucleated cell counts. Here immunoSEQ multiplex PCR was the method, and the copy in TCRdb shows in-frame clones only, minus some. D and trimming come from the DNA, and the V and J calls and clone size come from that table. Of 150,000 to 200,000 clones detected, approximately 90% appear once; the ten largest clones hold about 4.4%. Germline CDR1 reads LNHNV; CDR2 reads YYDKDF (reference sequence). The CDR3 is 16 amino acids. Trimming removed 6 bases from V and 0 bases from J; junction bases left unmatched: 6. The specimen sequenced was peripheral blood. This sequence joins TRBV15 and TRBJ2-1, with 9 bases that match TRBD2. The TCR was taken from a human donor in a cohort sampled during active COVID-19. DNA of the CDR3: TGTGCCACCAGAGGTCTAGCGGGGAGCTCCTACAATGAGCAGTTCTTC. Its translation: CATRGLAGSSYNEQFF.